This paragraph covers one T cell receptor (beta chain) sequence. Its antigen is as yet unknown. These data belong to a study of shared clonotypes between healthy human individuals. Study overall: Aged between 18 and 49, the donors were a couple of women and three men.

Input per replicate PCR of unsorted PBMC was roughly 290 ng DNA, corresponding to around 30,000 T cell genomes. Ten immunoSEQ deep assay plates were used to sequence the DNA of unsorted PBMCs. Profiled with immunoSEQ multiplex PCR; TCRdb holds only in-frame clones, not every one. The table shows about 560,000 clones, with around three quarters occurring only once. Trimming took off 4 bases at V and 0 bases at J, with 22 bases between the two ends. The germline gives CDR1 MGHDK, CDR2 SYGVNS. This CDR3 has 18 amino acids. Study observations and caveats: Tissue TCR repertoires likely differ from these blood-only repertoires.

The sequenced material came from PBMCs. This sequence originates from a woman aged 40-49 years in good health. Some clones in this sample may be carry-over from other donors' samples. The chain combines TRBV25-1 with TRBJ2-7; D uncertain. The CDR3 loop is CASSGCTGPIFGSYEQYF. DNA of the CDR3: TGTGCCAGCAGTGGATGTACCGGACCCATTTTCGGCTCCTACGAGCAGTACTTC.